This passage covers 27 T cell receptor beta chains from one sample sequenced in a study of molecular identifiers for immune sequencing clone quantification. TCRdb processed the PCR reads anew with MiXCR; each CDR3 protein has one entry. The sample consists of 50,000 or so distinct CDR3 sequences, 25% of them appearing once. Material: naive CD8+ T cells from blood, with Jurkat cell RNA spiked in. The subset here: FACS-sorted CD8+CD4-CCR7+CD45RA+ naive T cells. These receptors were collected from a human donor in good health. Some libraries in this study had Jurkat cell RNA spiked in.

This clonotype was seen a few times. The genes are TRBV7-6 and TRBJ2-7, with 7 nucleotides matching TRBD2. CDR1 and CDR2 (germline): SGHVS, FNYEAQ. The V segment lost 6 bases and the J segment 5 bases; nucleotides outside the gene matches: 10. The CDR3 loop spans 14 amino acids. CDR3 residues: CASSPRLAVDEQYF. CDR3 DNA sequence: TGTGCCAGCAGTCCTCGACTAGCCGTCGACGAGCAGTACTTC.

This clonotype was counted between two and nine times. A much larger clone differs by one base, so this may be a read error. V gene TRBV7-7 combines with J gene TRBJ2-1; no clear D gene. Germline CDR1 SSHAT, CDR2 FNYEAQ (reference sequence). This CDR3 is built from 13 residues. CDR3: CASSDPTFNAQFF. CDR3 DNA sequence: TGTGCTAGCAGCGACCCGACATTCAATGCGCAGTTCTTC.

This clonotype was recorded at least ten times. This rearrangement joins TRBV7-2 to TRBJ2-7; TRBD1 aligns across 8 bases. J was trimmed by 3 bases and V by 4 bases; bases with no gene match: 2. Germline CDR1 is SGHTA and CDR2 is FQGNSA. The CDR3 is 13 amino acids. This chain's CDR3 is CASSSGTGYEQYF. The CDR3 DNA sequence: TGTGCCAGCAGCTCCGGGACAGGCTACGAGCAGTACTTC.

This clonotype was observed at least ten times. V usage is TRBV12-3 or TRBV12-4 and J usage is TRBJ1-6; tentative D call: TRBD1 (5 bases). CDR3 length: 13 residues. Trimming pared 4 bases from V and 6 bases from J, leaving 7 bases between. The CDR3 sequence: CASSSGPNSPLHF. In DNA form, the CDR3 reads TGTGCCAGCAGTTCAGGGCCTAATTCACCCCTCCACTTT.

There are a few counts of this clonotype. CDR3 sequence: CASRQLNSGKGTDTQYF. CDR3 sequence (DNA): TGTGCCAGTCGCCAGCTAAATAGCGGGAAGGGCACAGATACGCAGTATTTT. V is TRBV7-9 and J is TRBJ2-3, with 8 bases identical to TRBD2. This CDR3 spans 17 amino acids. Germline V CDR1 and CDR2: SEHNR, FQNEAQ (reference sequence). V shed 9 bases, J shed 1 base, and the junction held 15 bases outside the gene matches. The full variable domain, completed using reference TRBV7-9 and TRBJ2-3, is DTGVSQNPRHKITKRGQNVTFRCDPISEHNRLYWYRQTLGQGPEFLTYFQNEAQLEKSRLLSDRFSAERPKGSFSTLEIQRTEQGDSAMYLCASRQLNSGKGTDTQYFGPGTRLTVL.

J is TRBJ2-7 and V is TRBV5-6; 8 positions agree with TRBD1. V was pared by 4 bases and J by 0 bases, with 9 bases of the junction left unmatched. The CDR3 length is 16 residues. Germline V CDR1 and CDR2: SGHDT, YYEEEE. CDR3 sequence (DNA): TGTGCCAGCAGCCCGAGAGGGCAGGGGGCCTCCTACGAGCAGTACTTC. Translation gives CASSPRGQGASYEQYF.

This clonotype was counted ten times or more. V gene TRBV29-1 combines with J gene TRBJ2-7, with 12 bases fitting TRBD1. V lost 3 bases, J lost 6 bases, and 6 bases stayed unmatched. The CDR3 is made up of 14 amino acids. Germline values: CDR1 SQVTM, CDR2 ANQGSEA. CDR3: CSVEGQGAFPEQYF. The CDR3 nucleotides are TGCAGCGTTGAGGGACAGGGGGCGTTTCCCGAGCAGTACTTC.

This clonotype was seen ten or more times. V usage is TRBV28 and J usage is TRBJ2-3; D may correspond to TRBD1 or TRBD2 (5 bases each). V lost 6 bases and J 3 bases, leaving 13 bases between the germline ends. The CDR3 consists of 14 residues. The germline CDR1 and CDR2 sequences are MDHEN and SYDVKM. CDR3 DNA: TGTGCCAGCAGAAAGGGACCTGGAACAGATACGCAGTATTTT. The encoded protein is CASRKGPGTDTQYF.

As concerns this clonotype: A much larger clone sits a single nucleotide away, making a read error possible. The chain carries TRBV5-3 and TRBJ2-7; tentatively, D is TRBD2 (5 bases). TRBV5-3 is sorted into the ORF group, with uncertain function. The CDR3 consists of 13 residues. In nucleotides, the CDR3 is TGTGGCAGCAGCCCGCTCGGGGTTAACGAGCAGTACTTC. Amino acid sequence: CGSSPLGVNEQYF.

The chain carries TRBV7-2 and TRBJ2-7; no reliable D call. The CDR3 runs 13 residues. Per the germline V gene, CDR1 is SGHTA and CDR2 is FQGNSA. V lost 7 bases and J lost 13, with 23 bases in between. The CDR3 loop reads CTSNPGISYEQYF. In DNA, the CDR3 is TGTACCAGCAACCCCGGCATCTCCTACGAACAATACTTC.

This clonotype was recorded at least ten times. The gene calls are TRBV11-2 and TRBJ2-3; D is unresolved. CDR3 size: 15 residues. Germline CDR1 reads SGHAT; CDR2 reads FQNNGV. Trimming cost V 5 bases and J 2 bases, with 14 bases left between them. CDR3 in DNA: TGTGCCAGCAGCCTGGAACCCGGGCCCACAGATACGCAGTATTTT. This translates into CASSLEPGPTDTQYF.

The chain joins TRBV29-1 to TRBJ2-1; D unclear. CDR1 is SQVTM and CDR2 is ANQGSEA in the germline V gene. V was shortened by 4 bases and J by 6 bases, with 7 bases between the two germline ends. This CDR3 has 11 amino acids. CDR3: CSVGVFNEQFF. CDR3 DNA: TGCAGCGTTGGGGTTTTCAATGAGCAGTTCTTC.

In regard to this clonotype: This may come from a read error, since a much larger clone is one base off. The rearrangement links TRBV2 to TRBJ1-3, with D unclear. Germline V gene data show CDR1 as SNHLY and CDR2 as FYNNEI. The CDR3 contains 16 residues. The CDR3 bases are TGTGCCAGCAGTGAAGTTAAGTACACCTCTGGAAACACCATGTATTTT. Protein product: CASSEVKYTSGNTMYF.

This clonotype was seen ten or more times. The chain joins TRBV3-1 to TRBJ2-1; D is ambiguous. The CDR3 has 14 amino acids. The V and J ends lost 0 bases and 5 bases respectively, with 8 bases between them. Germline lookup yields CDR1 LGHDT and CDR2 YNNKEL (reference sequence). DNA of the CDR3: TGTGCCAGCAGCCAAGAGGAGAGAGACAATGAGCAGTTCTTC. Translated, it gives CASSQEERDNEQFF.

For this clonotype: One junction end does not reproduce the germline sequence, and a read error may be involved. The chain links TRBV6-5 to TRBJ1-5; no definite D call. Looked up from germline, CDR1 is MNHEY and CDR2 is SVGAGI. The CDR3 has 13 amino acids. CDR3 nucleotides: TGTGTCAGCAGTATCTATAGCAATCAGCACCAGCATTTT. Its translation is CVSSIYSNQHQHF.

Comments on this clonotype: A much larger clone lies a single base off, so this may be a read error. The genes are TRBV19 and TRBJ2-7, with a possible D match to TRBD1 (6 bases). The V gene's germline CDR1 is LNHDA and CDR2 SQIVND (reference sequence). This CDR3 spans 14 amino acids. V was trimmed by 3 bases and J by 6 bases, leaving 15 bases between them. The CDR3 spells CASSMWQGYSEQYF. CDR3 nucleotide sequence: TGTGCCAGTAGTATGTGGCAGGGGTACTCCGAGCAGTACTTC.

The sample holds one count of this clonotype. Possible read error: a much larger clone is one base away. The CDR3 DNA reads TGCGCCCGCAGCCCGGAGTGGGCGGGACTCCACAATGAGCAGTTCTTC. Encoded protein: CARSPEWAGLHNEQFF. The V gene is TRBV4-3, the J gene TRBJ2-1; tentatively, D is TRBD2 (6 bases). Germline CDR1 LGHNA, CDR2 YSLEER. The CDR3 extends over 16 amino acids.

The table lists this clonotype with a few counts. This CDR3 is CASSQGYRAPQRFF. CDR3 sequence (DNA): TGCGCCAGCAGCCAGGGGTACAGGGCCCCTCAGCGGTTCTTC. This rearrangement joins TRBV4-3 to TRBJ2-1, with D possibly matching TRBD1 (6 bases). Between the trimmed V and J ends, which lost 3 bases and 15 bases, there was a span of 21 bases. Per the germline V gene, CDR1 is LGHNA and CDR2 is YSLEER. There are 14 residues in the CDR3.

This clonotype was recorded at least ten times. The chain is built from TRBV4-3 and TRBJ2-1; 7 nucleotides agree with TRBD1. From germline, CDR1 is LGHNA and CDR2 YSLEER. The V segment lost 4 bases and the J segment 2 bases; nucleotides outside the gene matches: 8. This CDR3 has 16 residues. The CDR3 protein is CASSPNRGNTYNEQFF. DNA for the CDR3: TGCGCCAGCAGCCCCAACAGGGGAAATACCTACAATGAGCAGTTCTTC.

This clonotype was seen repeatedly, ten times or more. J is TRBJ2-6 and V is TRBV4-3; 8 bases are shared with TRBD1. Germline V gene sequence: CDR1 LGHNA, CDR2 YSLEER. The V and J ends lost 4 bases and 0 bases, in that order; junction bases with no gene match: 5. This CDR3 comprises 17 residues. CDR3 nucleotides: TGCGCCAGCAGCCCCGGGACAGGTTACTCTGGGGCCAACGTCCTGACTTTC. This sequence encodes CASSPGTGYSGANVLTF.

This clonotype was observed a handful of times. One end of the junction varies from germline; a read error may be responsible. This chain uses TRBV7-2 with TRBJ2-3, with a tentative D call TRBD1 (6 bases). Looked up from germline, CDR1 is SGHTA and CDR2 is FQGNSA. This CDR3 region has 15 residues. The CDR3 region has the DNA TGTGCCAGCAGCTCACGACAGGCTGGCGCAGATACGCTGTATTTT. It is translated as CASSSRQAGADTLYF.

About this clonotype itself: The CDR3 carries no conserved terminal phenylalanine or tryptophan, so it likely arises from a read error. The CDR3, as DNA: TGTGCCAGCAGCTTCTCCGAGGCATCCTACGAGCAGTACCTC. Protein: CASSFSEASYEQYL. This chain uses TRBV7-6 with TRBJ2-7; D uncertain. The CDR3 contains 14 residues. Germline V gene sequence: CDR1 SGHVS, CDR2 FNYEAQ. With 3 bases removed from V and 1 base from J, the gap between germline ends came to 10 bases.

The V gene is TRBV11-2, the J gene TRBJ1-6; D is uncertain. Germline CDR1 reads SGHAT; CDR2 reads FQNNGV. V lost 2 bases to trimming and J lost 9 bases, with 14 bases between them. This CDR3 contains 15 residues. CDR3: CASSLSASGSSPLHF. The CDR3 nucleotides are TGTGCCAGCAGCTTAAGCGCTTCCGGAAGTTCACCCCTCCACTTT.

Concerning this clonotype itself: Given a much more abundant clone one base away, this may be a read error. The chain couples TRBV19 to TRBJ2-7; D uncertain. Germline V gene data show CDR1 as LNHDA and CDR2 as SQIVND (reference sequence). The CDR3 is made up of 17 amino acids. V was clipped by 3 bases and J by 5 bases, with 23 bases between them. CDR3 region: CASSILPHVQVVNEQYF. The CDR3 nucleotides read TGTGCCAGTAGTATCCTGCCTCATGTGCAGGTAGTAAACGAGCAGTACTTC.

This clonotype was seen repeatedly, ten times or more. V is TRBV29-1 and J is TRBJ2-1, with D possibly TRBD1 on 6 matching bases. This CDR3 region has 15 residues. V dropped 7 bases and J dropped 2 bases, with 18 bases sitting between them. CDR1 and CDR2 (germline): SQVTM, ANQGSEA. The CDR3 loop is CSGDLRGPPYNEQFF. In DNA form, the CDR3 reads TGCAGCGGTGACCTCAGGGGTCCTCCCTACAATGAGCAGTTCTTC.

Concerning this clonotype: It may be a read error: a sequence one base away is much more abundant. The chain combines TRBV28 with TRBJ1-1; D is perhaps TRBD1 (6 bases). Germline CDR1 reads MDHEN; CDR2 reads SYDVKM. V was cut by 3 bases and J by 6 bases, with 14 bases left in between. This CDR3 spans 14 amino acids. The CDR3 here is CASSLRGTNAEAFF. The DNA of the CDR3 is TGTGCCAGCAGTTTGAGGGGGACCAACGCTGAAGCTTTCTTT.

This clonotype was detected many times. The chain is built from TRBV7-2 and TRBJ1-1; D may be TRBD1 (6 bases). Germline lookup yields CDR1 SGHTA and CDR2 FQGNSA. This CDR3 has 14 residues. V was cut by 5 bases and J by 1 base, with 11 bases left in between. The CDR3 loop reads CASSGGGANTEAFF. For the CDR3, the DNA is TGTGCCAGCAGCGGAGGGGGGGCGAACACTGAAGCTTTCTTT. The whole variable domain, remainder taken from reference TRBV7-2 and TRBJ1-1, is GAGVSQSPSNKVTEKGKDVELRCDPISGHTALYWYRQSLGQGLEFLIYFQGNSAPDKSGLPSDRFSAERTGGSVSTLTIQRTQQEDSAVYLCASSGGGANTEAFFGQGTRLTVV.